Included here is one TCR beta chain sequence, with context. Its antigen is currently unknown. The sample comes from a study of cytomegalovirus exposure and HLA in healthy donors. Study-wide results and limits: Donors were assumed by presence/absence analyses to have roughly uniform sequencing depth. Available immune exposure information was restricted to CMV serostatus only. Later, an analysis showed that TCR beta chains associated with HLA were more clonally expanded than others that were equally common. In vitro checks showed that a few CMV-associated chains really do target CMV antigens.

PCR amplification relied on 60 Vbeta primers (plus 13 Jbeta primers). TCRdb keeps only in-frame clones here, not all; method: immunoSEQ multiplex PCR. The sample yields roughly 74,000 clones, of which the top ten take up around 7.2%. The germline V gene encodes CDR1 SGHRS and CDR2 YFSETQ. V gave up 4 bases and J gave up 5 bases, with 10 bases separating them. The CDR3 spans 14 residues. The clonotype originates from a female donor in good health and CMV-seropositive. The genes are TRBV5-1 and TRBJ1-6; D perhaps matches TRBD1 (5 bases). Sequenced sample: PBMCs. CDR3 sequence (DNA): TGCGCCAGCAGCCTGGGACGGGATAATTCACCCCTCCACTTT. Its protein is CASSLGRDNSPLHF.